The 21 T cell receptor beta chains below were found in one sample sequenced in a study of monozygotic twins with inflammatory bowel disease (dated by TCRdb to between 2018 and 2021). The library was obtained by 5' RACE. This sample was sequenced with an Illumina HiSeq 2500. Following TCRdb reprocessing, every CDR3 protein sequence forms one entry, and DNA is not provided. The sample's table lists a count of a few hundred thousand distinct CDR3 sequences. Roughly 2.6% of the sample goes to the ten largest clones. The material sequenced was blood. These receptors were taken from a human donor with ulcerative colitis or Crohn's disease, or a healthy co-twin of an affected twin (not recorded which).

The chain employs TRBV5-1 and TRBJ2-7; the TCRdb call, TRBD1, lacks DNA for checking. The CDR3 runs 16 residues. Germline CDR1 is SGHRS and CDR2 is YFSETQ. This chain's CDR3 is CASSFTLDRGSYEQYF.

The rearrangement links TRBV27 to TRBJ1-1. Per germline, CDR1 MNHEY and CDR2 SMNVEV (reference sequence). This CDR3 is built from 15 residues. CDR3: CASSLWGRGSLGAFF.

V usage is TRBV10-3 and J usage is TRBJ1-3; as DNA is missing, the TRBD1 call by TCRdb cannot be tested. The CDR3 is 16 amino acids. Germline CDR1 is ENHRY and CDR2 is SYGVKD. Here the CDR3 reads CAISLAPGSSGNTIYF.

The gene calls are TRBV18 and TRBJ1-6; as DNA is missing, the TRBD1 call by TCRdb cannot be tested. The CDR3 covers 18 residues. CDR1 and CDR2 (germline): KGHSH, LQKENI. This CDR3 is CASSQLPGTADSNSPLHF.

The rearrangement uses TRBV28 and TRBJ2-2; TCRdb picks TRBD2, but there is no DNA to check that call. Germline values: CDR1 MDHEN, CDR2 SYDVKM. The CDR3 is 13 amino acids. CDR3: CASSRGLTGELFF.

V and J are TRBV18 and TRBJ2-3; TCRdb's D call, TRBD2, is unchecked because there is no DNA. Germline assignment: CDR1 KGHSH and CDR2 LQKENI. The CDR3 is 17 residues long. The CDR3: CASSPRLAGANTDTQYF.

V is TRBV7-3 and J is TRBJ2-3. The CDR3 contains 14 residues. Germline V gene sequence: CDR1 SGHTA, CDR2 FQGTGA. CDR3: CASSPDPNTDTQYF. The entire variable domain, with the rest obtained from reference TRBV7-3 and TRBJ2-3, is as follows: GAGVSQTPSNKVTEKGKYVELRCDPISGHTALYWYRQSLGQGPEFLIYFQGTGAADDSGLPNDRFFAVRPEGSVSTLKIQRTERGDSAVYLCASSPDPNTDTQYFGPGTRLTVL.

The rearrangement uses TRBV7-2 and TRBJ2-7; TCRdb gives TRBD1 as the D gene, but with no DNA this cannot be confirmed. In germline, CDR1 is SGHTA, CDR2 FQGNSA. CDR3 length equals 13 residues. The CDR3 here is CASSSRDGYEQYF.

The chain recombines TRBV12-3 or TRBV12-4 with TRBJ1-4; TCRdb's D gene call, TRBD1, goes unchecked for lack of DNA. The length of the CDR3 is 16 residues. CDR3 sequence: CASSLASDTRGEKLFF.

The J gene is TRBJ1-5, the V gene TRBV12-3 or TRBV12-4. The CDR3 spans 14 residues. The CDR3 reads CASSFQQYNQPQHF.

The chain uses TRBV10-2 and TRBJ1-2. Germline CDR1 reads WSHSY; CDR2 reads SAAADI. The CDR3 length is 13 residues. Here the CDR3 reads CASSELGSGGYTF.

This chain uses TRBV9 with TRBJ2-1; the TRBD1 assignment by TCRdb is unverifiable without DNA. There are 15 residues in the CDR3. CDR1 and CDR2 from the germline V gene are SGDLS and YYNGEE. The CDR3 here is CASSVGQGAGNEQFF.

V gene TRBV21-1 combines with J gene TRBJ2-7. TRBV21-1 has pseudogene status. CDR3 length: 13 residues. CDR3 in amino acids: CASNWGGLYEQYF.

This chain links TRBV28 with TRBJ1-5; TCRdb's D call of TRBD1 is untestable without DNA. Per germline, CDR1 MDHEN and CDR2 SYDVKM. The CDR3 consists of 16 residues. The CDR3 is CASSLLSGEGNQPQHF. The full variable domain, in which reference TRBV28 and TRBJ1-5 provide the parts outside the CDR3, is DVKVTQSSRYLVKRTGEKVFLECVQDMDHENMFWYRQDPGLGLRLIYFSYDVKMKEKGDIPEGYSVSREKKERFSLILESASTNQTSMYLCASSLLSGEGNQPQHFGDGTRLSIL.

The V call is TRBV4-1, the J call TRBJ2-5; as DNA is missing, the TRBD2 call by TCRdb cannot be tested. The CDR3 has 14 residues. Germline loops: CDR1 MGHRA, CDR2 YSYEKL. CDR3 region: CASSQEGTRETQYF.

The chain joins TRBV20-1 to TRBJ2-7; without DNA, the TCRdb call of TRBD1 cannot be checked. Germline V gene data show CDR1 as DFQATT and CDR2 as SNEGSKA (reference sequence). The CDR3 sequence is 13 residues long. CDR3 amino acids: CSASLATGREQYF.

The rearrangement joins TRBV5-1 to TRBJ2-4; TCRdb reports TRBD2, a call that lacks DNA to check it against. Germline assignment: CDR1 SGHRS and CDR2 YFSETQ. The CDR3 sequence is 13 residues long. The CDR3 loop is CASSPLAGNMQYF.

This sequence joins TRBV13 and TRBJ2-1; TCRdb gives TRBD2 as the D gene, but with no DNA this cannot be confirmed. The CDR3 covers 12 residues. The germline CDR1 and CDR2 sequences are PRHDT and FYEKMQ (reference sequence). This chain's CDR3 is CASSLLPNEQFF.

The J gene is TRBJ2-2, the V gene TRBV5-1; TCRdb names TRBD1, which stays unverified in the absence of DNA. The CDR3 has 17 residues. Per germline, CDR1 SGHRS and CDR2 YFSETQ. CDR3: CASSPLTGTGTTGELFF.

The chain recombines TRBV29-1 with TRBJ2-1. The CDR3 is made up of 12 amino acids. The germline CDR1 and CDR2 sequences are SQVTM and ANQGSEA. CDR3 sequence: CSVGYSYNEQFF.

The V gene is TRBV7-9, the J gene TRBJ1-2; TCRdb names TRBD1, which stays unverified in the absence of DNA. Germline loops: CDR1 SEHNR, CDR2 FQNEAQ (reference sequence). The CDR3 spans 14 residues. CDR3 in amino acids: CASSPGQNHYGYTF.